Following are 4 T cell receptor beta chains from one sample sequenced in a study of identical twins. MiXCR was run by TCRdb on the 5' RACE reads, yielding one entry per CDR3 protein. The sample shows around 230,000 distinct CDR3 sequences, approximately 7.1% of them seen only once. This sample also appeared in a second study, on T cells expressing NK-cell markers.

The sample was CD8+ T cells sorted from blood. These receptors were collected from a woman younger than 30 in good health.

The table lists this clonotype with a few counts. The V and J genes are TRBV3-1 and TRBJ2-5; D gene ambiguous. CDR1 is LGHDT and CDR2 is YNNKEL in the germline V gene (reference sequence). V gave up 1 base and J gave up 1 base, with 10 bases separating them. The CDR3 loop spans 15 amino acids. The CDR3 DNA sequence: TGTGCCAGCAGCCAAGTGTCCGCGATCCAAGAGACCCAGTACTTC. It codes for CASSQVSAIQETQYF.

This clonotype came up a few times. This chain connects TRBV6-5 to TRBJ2-2; 10 bases align to TRBD1. V dropped 0 bases and J dropped 2; count of bases not matched to a gene: 3. This CDR3 is built from 17 residues. Germline-derived CDR1 and CDR2 are MNHEY and SVGAGI. CDR3 coding DNA: TGTGCCAGCAGTTACTCCGGGACAGGGGTCAACACCGGGGAGCTGTTTTTT. Protein: CASSYSGTGVNTGELFF.

This clonotype has at least ten counts. This CDR3 reads CASSDPGLAYEQYF. CDR3 DNA: TGTGCCAGCAGTGATCCGGGACTCGCCTACGAGCAGTACTTC. This sequence joins TRBV12-3 or TRBV12-4 and TRBJ2-7; weak D call: TRBD2 (6 bases). The CDR3 consists of 14 residues. The germline V and J ends were trimmed by 5 bases and 2 bases, with 13 bases remaining between them.

Ten or more counts support this clonotype. CDR3 sequence: CASSSSVLGSSYIQETQYF. The CDR3 nucleotides are TGTGCCAGCAGTTCGTCCGTTTTAGGTTCCTCATATATTCAAGAGACCCAGTACTTC. This chain joins TRBV12-3 or TRBV12-4 and TRBJ2-5; no clear D. The CDR3 totals 19 residues. With 4 bases removed from V and 2 bases from J, the gap between germline ends came to 26 bases.